This T cell receptor (beta chain) was identified during a study of radiation and T cells in renal cell carcinoma. Indicated time point: blood 4 weeks post-SBRT, at nephrectomy. Treatment given: 15 Gy SBRT to primary tumor, nephrectomy 4 weeks later. Assay used: immunoSEQ multiplex PCR; TCRdb lists only in-frame clones, some missing. The repertoire has under 200,000 clones, 88% of them found once; the top ten carry about 10%. The CDR3 totals 11 residues. The material was blood, obtained from a patient whose treatment included radiotherapy and nephrectomy. The chain has TRBV21-1 and TRBJ1-6. TRBV21-1 is given as a pseudogene. The sequence came from a woman aged 45 to 65 with renal cell carcinoma. The CDR3 region has the DNA TGTGCCAGCACCTATAATTCACCCCTCCACTTT. Its protein is CASTYNSPLHF.